These T cell receptor beta chains were read from a single sample in a study of shared clonotypes between healthy human individuals. Clones were read by immunoSEQ multiplex PCR, and TCRdb kept only the in-frame ones, dropping some. The table lists about 2 million clones, approximately 94% of them singletons. Sequenced: naive CD8+ T cells sorted from blood. Source of these receptors: a man between 18 and 35 years old in good health. CDR3s include the opening cysteine and the closing phenylalanine or tryptophan. The D gene is left open where the match is weak. Some rows mark clone size as missing; the rest say once, few, many or name a class of expanded clone.

j_call clone_size v_call d_call cdr3_aa cdr3_nt
TRBJ2-2 . TRBV7-3 TRBD2 CASSLLAGGQGTGELFF TGTGCCAGCAGCTTACTAGCGGGGGGCCAAGGCACCGGGGAGCTGTTTTTT
TRBJ2-7 . TRBV10-2 . CASSAPRLDSYEQYF TGCGCCAGCAGTGCACCTCGACTAGACTCCTACGAGCAGTACTTC
TRBJ2-7 once TRBV6-5 . CASSYDGGTAYEQYF TGTGCCAGCAGTTACGACGGCGGGACGGCCTACGAGCAGTACTTC
TRBJ2-7 . TRBV10-1 TRBD2 CASSEFPTSALYEQYF TGCGCCAGCAGTGAGTTTCCGACTAGCGCTCTCTACGAGCAGTACTTC
TRBJ2-7 . TRBV5-1 . CASSVDMSYEQYF TGCGCCAGCAGCGTGGACATGTCCTACGAGCAGTACTTC
TRBJ2-5 . TRBV28 . CASTLDWGRRETQYF TGTGCCAGCACCTTAGACTGGGGGCGACGAGAGACCCAGTACTTC
TRBJ2-5 . TRBV5-1 . CASGGDDETQYF TGCGCCAGCGGAGGGGACGATGAGACCCAGTACTTC
TRBJ2-7 . TRBV5-1 . CASSSSPNYEQYF TGCGCCAGCAGCTCGTCACCCAACTACGAGCAGTACTTC
TRBJ2-3 . TRBV4-3 TRBD2 CASSQESAGGPWDTQYF TGCGCCAGCAGCCAAGAATCTGCGGGAGGGCCATGGGATACGCAGTATTTT
TRBJ1-3 . TRBV4-1 . CASSQLYSYSGNTIYF TGCGCCAGCAGCCAACTCTACTCGTACTCTGGAAACACCATATATTTT
TRBJ2-7 . TRBV28 TRBD2 CASSLAGGPYEQYF TGTGCCAGCAGTTTAGCGGGGGGGCCATACGAGCAGTACTTC
TRBJ2-1 . TRBV6-1 TRBD2 CASSGTSGVGEQFF TGTGCCAGCAGTGGGACTAGCGGGGTTGGTGAGCAGTTCTTC
TRBJ1-6 . TRBV6-1 . CASSEWAGEGYNSPLHF TGTGCCAGCAGTGAATGGGCAGGCGAGGGGTATAATTCACCCCTCCACTTT
TRBJ2-3 once TRBV7-3 TRBD2 CASSDSGGGTDTQYF TGTGCCAGCAGCGATAGCGGGGGAGGTACAGATACGCAGTATTTT
TRBJ2-2 . TRBV5-4 TRBD2 CASSLGLAGGGTGELFF TGTGCCAGCAGCTTGGGACTAGCGGGAGGAGGGACCGGGGAGCTGTTTTTT
TRBJ2-1 . TRBV27 TRBD2 CASSLWPGGAGPEGGQFF TGTGCCAGCAGTTTATGGCCAGGTGGAGCGGGGCCCGAGGGTGGGCAGTTCTTC
TRBJ2-1 once TRBV7-9 . CATSGANEQFF TGTGCCACCTCGGGGGCCAATGAGCAGTTCTTC
TRBJ2-7 . TRBV5-4 TRBD1 CASRLQGSLEQYF TGTGCCAGCAGATTACAGGGGAGCCTCGAGCAGTACTTC
TRBJ2-7 . TRBV15 TRBD1 CATSEDRGPEQYF TGTGCCACCAGCGAGGACAGGGGGCCCGAGCAGTACTTC
TRBJ1-1 once TRBV5-1 . CASSLAGVTEAFF TGCGCCAGCAGCTTGGCTGGCGTCACTGAAGCTTTCTTT
TRBJ1-6 . TRBV6-6 TRBD1 CASSYPDRVNSPLHF TGTGCCAGCAGTTACCCGGACAGGGTGAATTCACCCCTCCACTTT
TRBJ2-1 . TRBV29-1 . CSVEGRRNNEQFF TGCAGCGTTGAAGGTCGTCGGAACAATGAGCAGTTCTTC
TRBJ2-1 . TRBV9 TRBD1 CASSGTNRGDEQFF TGTGCCAGCAGCGGGACCAACAGGGGGGATGAGCAGTTCTTC
TRBJ1-1 . TRBV5-4 . CASSPGGNTEAFF TGTGCCAGCAGTCCTGGAGGGAACACTGAAGCTTTCTTT
TRBJ2-1 . TRBV7-9 . CASSLEGGASRDEQFF TGTGCCAGCAGCTTAGAGGGGGGCGCTAGCCGAGATGAGCAGTTCTTC
TRBJ2-3 . TRBV7-6 . CASSLGFGFTDTQYF TGTGCCAGCAGCTTAGGGTTCGGATTCACAGATACGCAGTATTTT
TRBJ2-3 . TRBV6-5 TRBD2 CASMTGGADTQYF TGTGCCAGCATGACGGGAGGGGCAGATACGCAGTATTTT
TRBJ1-3 . TRBV6-6 . CASSSLRAGNTIYF TGTGCCAGCAGTTCCCTCAGGGCTGGAAACACCATATATTTT
TRBJ2-3 . TRBV5-1 . CASSPSREQYF TGCGCCAGCAGCCCGTCTCGAGAGCAGTATTTT
TRBJ2-5 . TRBV30 TRBD2 CAWSVLAGGPQETQYF TGTGCCTGGAGTGTACTCGCGGGGGGGCCCCAAGAGACCCAGTACTTC
TRBJ1-2 . TRBV2 TRBD1 CASSSDRGGWYGYTF TGTGCCAGCAGTTCAGACAGGGGAGGTTGGTATGGCTACACCTTC
TRBJ2-7 . TRBV27 . CASSLSRGPLSYEQYF TGTGCCAGCAGTTTATCGCGGGGGCCCCTCTCCTACGAGCAGTACTTC
TRBJ2-1 . TRBV6-6 . CASMPNPYNEQFF TGTGCCAGCATGCCCAACCCCTACAATGAGCAGTTCTTC
TRBJ2-5 few TRBV28 TRBD1 CASSLRQGAWETQYF TGTGCCAGCAGTTTAAGACAGGGGGCTTGGGAGACCCAGTACTTC
TRBJ1-1 . TRBV5-4 . CASSPGVGILEAFF TGTGCCAGCAGCCCGGGGGTTGGGATACTAGAAGCTTTCTTT
TRBJ2-1 once TRBV28 TRBD1 CASTGQGSISSYNEQFF TGTGCCAGCACCGGACAGGGGAGTATTAGCTCCTACAATGAGCAGTTCTTC
TRBJ1-1 . TRBV5-1 . CASSLAVGEAFF TGCGCCAGCAGCTTGGCCGTCGGTGAAGCTTTCTTT
TRBJ2-7 . TRBV9 . CASSASPGPSYEQYF TGTGCCAGCAGCGCCTCCCCGGGACCTTCCTACGAGCAGTACTTC
TRBJ2-3 once TRBV7-9 TRBD2 CASSFQRGADTQYF TGTGCCAGCAGCTTCCAGCGGGGCGCAGATACGCAGTATTTT
TRBJ2-5 . TRBV7-3 . CASSLNGGHETQYF TGTGCCAGCAGCTTAAACGGGGGTCACGAGACCCAGTACTTC
TRBJ2-7 . TRBV27 TRBD1 CASSSYRDSYEQYF TGTGCCAGCAGTTCATACCGGGACAGCTACGAGCAGTACTTC
TRBJ2-7 once TRBV5-1 . CASSLEVRGTYEQYF TGCGCCAGCAGCTTGGAGGTAAGGGGAACCTACGAGCAGTACTTC
TRBJ2-2 . TRBV19 . CASSIYDTSGELFF TGTGCCAGTAGTATCTACGATACTAGCGGGGAGCTGTTTTTT
TRBJ2-7 . TRBV19 . CASSMPGQHYEQYF TGTGCCAGTAGTATGCCAGGACAGCACTACGAGCAGTACTTC
TRBJ2-7 . TRBV4-1 . CASSHPGSYEQYF TGCGCCAGCAGCCACCCGGGCTCCTACGAGCAGTACTTC
TRBJ1-1 . TRBV9 . CASSAGNTEAFF TGTGCCAGCAGCGCGGGGAACACTGAAGCTTTCTTT
TRBJ2-6 . TRBV7-6 TRBD1 CASSLHRGPGGANVLTF TGTGCCAGCAGCTTACACAGGGGGCCTGGTGGGGCCAACGTCCTGACTTTC
TRBJ1-1 . TRBV6-5 . CASSSGGTEAFF TGTGCCAGCAGCTCCGGGGGCACTGAAGCTTTCTTT